Included here is one T cell receptor beta chain sequence, with context. CDR3 length equals 13 residues. Trimming cost V 4 bases and J 3 bases, with 10 bases left between them. Germline V gene lookup returns CDR1 SGHTA and CDR2 FQGTGA. The table came from immunoSEQ multiplex PCR; TCRdb's copy has only in-frame clones and leaves some out. The sample lists around 110,000 clones; approximately 90% were seen once. The entry originates in a study of control samples from healthy donors and cancer patients. Sequenced input: PBMCs. The J gene is TRBJ2-7, the V gene TRBV7-3; maybe TRBD2 (5 bases). This clonotype originated in a woman in her forties or fifties with colorectal cancer. This CDR3 reads CASSSSGDYEQYF. The CDR3 nucleotides read TGTGCCAGCAGCTCCTCCGGGGACTACGAGCAGTACTTC.